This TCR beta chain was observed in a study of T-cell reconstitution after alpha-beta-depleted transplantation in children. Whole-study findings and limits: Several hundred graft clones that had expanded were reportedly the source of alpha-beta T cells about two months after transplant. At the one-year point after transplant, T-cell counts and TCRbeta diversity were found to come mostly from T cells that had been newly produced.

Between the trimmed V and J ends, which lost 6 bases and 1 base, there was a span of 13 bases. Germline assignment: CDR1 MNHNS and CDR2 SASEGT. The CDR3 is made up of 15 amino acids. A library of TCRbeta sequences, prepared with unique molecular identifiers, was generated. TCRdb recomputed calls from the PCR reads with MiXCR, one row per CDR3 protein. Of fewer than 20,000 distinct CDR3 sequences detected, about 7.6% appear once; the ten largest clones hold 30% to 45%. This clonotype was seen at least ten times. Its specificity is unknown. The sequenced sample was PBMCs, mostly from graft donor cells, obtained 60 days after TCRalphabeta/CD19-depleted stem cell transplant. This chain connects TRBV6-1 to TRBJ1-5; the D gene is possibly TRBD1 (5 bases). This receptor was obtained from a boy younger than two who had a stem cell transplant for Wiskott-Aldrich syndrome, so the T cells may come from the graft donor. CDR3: CASSDDPGSNQPQHF. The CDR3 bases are TGTGCCAGCAGCGACGACCCAGGGAGCAATCAGCCCCAGCATTTT.